These T cell receptor beta chains were read from a single sample in a study of blood T cell repertoires in COVID-19. The data were produced by immunoSEQ multiplex PCR, yet TCRdb's version contains in-frame clones alone and is incomplete. Among 45,000 to 65,000 clones, nearly 85% were seen once, and the ten largest hold about a sixth. Material: peripheral blood. The receptors come from a man in his forties with acute or convalescent COVID-19. The CDR3 runs from the conserved cysteine through the conserved F or W. A D gene is named only where the DNA matches it firmly. Size values are once, few and many counts, or a class for expanded clones, and some rows have none.

v_gene	d_gene	j_gene	abundance	CDR3aa	CDR3nt
TRBV6-5	NA	TRBJ1-3	NA	CASSSLQGDRNTIYF	TGTGCCAGCAGTTCTCTACAGGGAGATCGAAACACCATATATTTT
TRBV6-5	NA	TRBJ2-3	NA	CASSTGKLTDTQYF	TGTGCCAGCAGTACAGGAAAACTCACAGATACGCAGTATTTT
TRBV7-2	NA	TRBJ1-6	NA	CASSSDRNSPLHF	TGTGCCAGCAGCTCGGACAGAAATTCACCCCTCCACTTT
TRBV27	NA	TRBJ1-2	NA	CASSFRQGNYGYTF	TGTGCCAGCAGTTTCCGTCAGGGGAACTATGGCTACACCTTC
TRBV24-1	NA	TRBJ2-2	NA	CATSDTLRDSQRTGELFF	TGTGCCACCAGTGACACTTTGCGGGACAGTCAACGTACCGGGGAGCTGTTTTTT
TRBV6-5	NA	TRBJ2-1	NA	CASSYSTGSYNEQFF	TGTGCCAGCAGTTACTCGACAGGTTCCTACAATGAGCAGTTCTTC
TRBV24-1	TRBD1	TRBJ1-2	few	CATSDRYRGRGYTF	TGTGCCACCAGTGATCGATACAGGGGGCGAGGCTACACCTTC
TRBV24-1	TRBD1	TRBJ2-6	once	CATSDHLGQGSGANVLTF	TGTGCCACCAGTGATCACCTCGGACAGGGCTCTGGGGCCAACGTCCTGACTTTC
TRBV18	TRBD1	TRBJ1-2	NA	CASSPRQGLSVYGYTF	TGTGCCAGCTCACCTCGACAGGGGCTCAGCGTCTATGGCTACACCTTC
TRBV7-9	TRBD2	TRBJ2-1	NA	CASSAGGYNEQFF	TGTGCCAGCAGCGCGGGGGGTTACAATGAGCAGTTCTTC
TRBV6-6	NA	TRBJ1-5	once	CASSSVGQSNQPQHF	TGTGCCAGCAGCTCCGTCGGACAGAGCAATCAGCCCCAGCATTTT
TRBV5-8	NA	TRBJ2-3	NA	CASSLYRSAQYF	TGTGCCAGCAGCTTGTACAGATCCGCGCAGTATTTT
TRBV18	NA	TRBJ1-1	NA	CASSPSGGAAEAFF	TGTGCCAGCTCACCGTCGGGGGGGGCGGCTGAAGCTTTCTTT
TRBV24-1	NA	TRBJ1-2	NA	CATSEDPVSGGVYGYTF	TGTGCCACCAGTGAGGACCCGGTGTCGGGGGGGGTCTATGGCTACACCTTC
TRBV2	NA	TRBJ1-1	NA	CASSQGSEAFF	TGTGCCAGCAGTCAGGGATCTGAAGCTTTCTTT
TRBV6-5	NA	TRBJ1-6	NA	CASSYSGKGNSPLHF	TGTGCCAGCAGTTACTCCGGGAAGGGAAATTCACCCCTCCACTTT
TRBV19	NA	TRBJ2-1	once	CASSINSGRGSYNEQFF	TGTGCCAGTAGTATTAATTCGGGCAGGGGCTCCTACAATGAGCAGTTCTTC
TRBV5-4	NA	TRBJ1-1	NA	CASSLAPQGANTEAFF	TGTGCCAGCAGCTTGGCTCCACAGGGTGCGAACACTGAAGCTTTCTTT
TRBV5-5	NA	TRBJ1-5	NA	CASSKDTYQPQHF	TGTGCCAGCAGCAAAGACACATATCAGCCCCAGCATTTT
TRBV7-6	NA	TRBJ2-2	NA	CASSKTVTNTGELFF	TGTGCCAGCAGCAAAACAGTAACGAACACCGGGGAGCTGTTTTTT
TRBV7-9	TRBD1	TRBJ2-1	NA	CASSDYRDRGYNEQFF	TGTGCCAGCAGCGACTACCGGGACAGGGGTTACAATGAGCAGTTCTTC
TRBV2	TRBD2	TRBJ2-5	NA	CASSAPLAGSRAQYF	TGTGCCAGCAGTGCCCCCCTAGCGGGATCGCGGGCCCAGTACTTC
TRBV7-6	TRBD2	TRBJ2-3	NA	CASSSERERTDTQYF	TGTGCCAGCAGCTCAGAGCGGGAGCGCACAGATACGCAGTATTTT
TRBV6-6	NA	TRBJ1-2	NA	CASRGVDSLRGYGYTF	TGTGCCAGCAGGGGTGTGGACAGTCTGAGGGGATATGGCTACACCTTC
TRBV2	NA	TRBJ2-5	NA	CASSDEATKTQYF	TGTGCCAGCAGTGACGAAGCGACGAAGACCCAGTACTTC
TRBV7-9	NA	TRBJ1-2	NA	CASRDTGAGYGYTF	TGTGCCAGCAGAGACACGGGAGCGGGCTATGGCTACACCTTC
TRBV6-1	NA	TRBJ1-5	NA	CASSESGDQPQHF	TGTGCCAGCAGTGAATCAGGGGATCAGCCCCAGCATTTT
TRBV15	NA	TRBJ2-1	NA	CATSREVASHNNEQFF	TGTGCCACCAGCAGAGAGGTGGCTAGTCACAACAATGAGCAGTTCTTC
TRBV3-1/TRBV3-2	TRBD1	TRBJ1-3	once	CASSLWRTGSGNTIYF	TGTGCCAGCAGCCTCTGGCGGACAGGCTCTGGAAACACCATATATTTT
TRBV27	NA	TRBJ1-2	NA	CASSYIGLPNYGYTF	TGTGCCAGCAGTTATATCGGTCTCCCTAACTATGGCTACACCTTC
TRBV7-9	NA	TRBJ1-4	NA	CASSLEASGPGEKLFF	TGTGCCAGCAGCTTAGAAGCGTCAGGGCCAGGTGAAAAACTGTTTTTT
TRBV5-1	TRBD2	TRBJ2-5	NA	CASSSATSGGPQETQYF	TGCGCCAGCAGCTCCGCCACTAGCGGGGGGCCGCAAGAGACCCAGTACTTC